The 13 T cell receptor beta chains in this list originate from one sample, sequenced in a study of T cells in Graves' hyperthyroidism and ophthalmopathy. TCR beta CDR3 sequences were amplified from RNA transcripts. During a first-round RT-PCR of the TCR CDR3, the HTBI primer set was used. TCRdb reprocessed the multiplex PCR reads with MiXCR, giving one entry per CDR3 protein. The table has 300,000 to 400,000 distinct CDR3 sequences, over 15% seen once. The sample consisted of blood. The source is a woman in her fifties or sixties with Graves' hyperthyroidism.

This clonotype occurred many times. The genes are TRBV6-1 and TRBJ2-7; D perhaps matches TRBD2 (6 bases). This CDR3 region has 14 residues. V was shortened by 8 bases and J by 1 base, with 15 bases between the two germline ends. CDR1 MNHNS and CDR2 SASEGT come from the germline V gene. The CDR3 sequence: CASSTGVGSYEQYF. The CDR3 region has the DNA TGTGCCAGCTCCACGGGAGTTGGGTCCTACGAGCAGTACTTC.

The chain recombines TRBV4-1 with TRBJ2-1; TRBD2 matches 10 bases. CDR1 and CDR2 from the germline V gene are MGHRA and YSYEKL. V gave up 3 bases and J gave up 5 bases; unmatched junction bases: 4. This CDR3 region has 15 residues. This chain's CDR3 is CASSHIAGGDNEQFF. The CDR3 nucleotides read TGCGCCAGCAGCCACATAGCGGGGGGTGACAATGAGCAGTTCTTC.

In its sample, this clonotype was seen many times. The V call is TRBV28, the J call TRBJ1-1; 10 nucleotides agree with TRBD1. The germline CDR1 and CDR2 sequences are MDHEN and SYDVKM. Trimming cost V 6 bases and J 5 bases; bases outside gene matches: 6. The CDR3 spans 14 residues. CDR3 amino acids: CASRATGGWTEAFF. The DNA of the CDR3 is TGTGCCAGCAGGGCGACAGGGGGCTGGACTGAAGCTTTCTTT.

This clonotype showed up many times. CDR3 region: CASSSQPRDRDNEQFF. CDR3 DNA sequence: TGTGCCAGCAGCTCCCAACCCCGGGACAGGGACAATGAGCAGTTCTTC. The chain employs TRBV11-2 and TRBJ2-1, with 9 bases that match TRBD1. Germline V gives CDR1 SGHAT, CDR2 FQNNGV. The CDR3 runs to 16 residues. Trimming removed 4 bases from V and 5 bases from J; junction bases left unmatched: 9.

This clonotype was seen a handful of times. V gene TRBV5-1 combines with J gene TRBJ1-1; D call uncertain. The CDR3 sequence is 13 residues long. V dropped 0 bases and J dropped 3 bases, with 6 bases sitting between them. Germline CDR1 SGHRS, CDR2 YFSETQ. The CDR3 nucleotides read TGCGCCAGCAGCTTGGCGAGTGACACTGAAGCTTTCTTT. As protein: CASSLASDTEAFF.

This clonotype showed up many times. This chain uses TRBV5-1 with TRBJ1-1; D remains unclear. Germline V CDR1 and CDR2: SGHRS, YFSETQ. CDR3 length: 13 amino acids. V lost 3 bases and J lost 1, with 7 bases in between. CDR3 in amino acids: CASSWTQNTEAFF. The CDR3 DNA is TGCGCCAGCAGCTGGACCCAGAACACTGAAGCTTTCTTT. Full variable domain (rest looked up from reference TRBV5-1 and TRBJ1-1): KAGVTQTPRYLIKTRGQQVTLSCSPISGHRSVSWYQQTPGQGLQFLFEYFSETQRNKGNFPGRFSGRQFSNSRSEMNVSTLELGDSALYLCASSWTQNTEAFFGQGTRLTVV.

A few counts support this clonotype. This sequence joins TRBV5-1 and TRBJ2-7, with D perhaps assigned TRBD1 or TRBD2 (5 bases each). Trimming stripped 6 bases from V and 0 bases from J, with 16 bases between. The CDR3 has 15 amino acids. The germline V gene has CDR1 SGHRS and CDR2 YFSETQ. CDR3 amino acids: CASKLGPGSSYEQYF. The CDR3 DNA reads as TGCGCCAGCAAGCTGGGACCAGGTAGCTCCTACGAGCAGTACTTC.

In regard to this clonotype: Since a much larger clone is just one base distant, this may be a read error. The J gene is TRBJ2-1, the V gene TRBV20-1; D might be TRBD1 (5 bases). Trimming shortened V by 1 base and J by 13 bases, and 17 bases separated the two germline ends. The CDR3 is 13 residues long. The V gene's germline CDR1 is DFQATT and CDR2 SNEGSKA (reference sequence). CDR3: CSARGQGLETQFF. Written as DNA, the CDR3 is TGCAGTGCTAGAGGCCAGGGCTTAGAGACCCAGTTCTTC.

There are many counts of this clonotype. This rearrangement joins TRBV20-1 to TRBJ1-1; unclear D gene. The CDR3 runs to 11 residues. Germline CDR1 reads DFQATT; CDR2 reads SNEGSKA (reference sequence). Trimming took 5 bases from V and 5 from J, leaving 9 bases between them. In DNA form, the CDR3 reads TGCAGTGCTCCCGAAAGGACTGAAGCTTTCTTT. Its translation is CSAPERTEAFF.

The gene calls are TRBV30 and TRBJ2-2; 12 bases line up with TRBD2. Trimming at V came to 2 bases and at J to 4 bases, leaving 5 bases not matched to a gene. Germline CDR1 reads GTSNPN; CDR2 reads SVGIG (reference sequence). The CDR3 spans 16 residues. The CDR3 here is CAWSSGTSGFTGELFF. The DNA for the CDR3 is TGTGCCTGGAGTTCAGGGACTAGCGGGTTCACCGGGGAGCTGTTTTTT. The complete variable domain, with remaining parts taken from reference TRBV30 and TRBJ2-2, reads SQTIHQWPATLVQPVGSPLSLECTVEGTSNPNLYWYRQAAGRGLQLLFYSVGIGQISSEVPQNLSASRPQDRQFILSSKKLLLSDSGFYLCAWSSGTSGFTGELFFGEGSRLTVL.

A few counts support this clonotype. CDR3 in DNA: TGTGCCAGCAGCTCAGTTGCTCAGGGAGCCCAGCATTTT. Translating it yields CASSSVAQGAQHF. This chain connects TRBV7-9 to TRBJ1-5; D may be TRBD1 (5 bases). This CDR3 is built from 13 residues. Germline V gene sequence: CDR1 SEHNR, CDR2 FQNEAQ (reference sequence). Between the trimmed V and J ends, which lost 4 bases and 11 bases, there was a span of 15 bases.

This clonotype was seen a handful of times. This chain uses TRBV15 with TRBJ1-4; no clear D. Germline V gene sequence: CDR1 LNHNV, CDR2 YYDKDF (reference sequence). The length of the CDR3 is 14 residues. The V and J ends lost 0 bases and 5 bases respectively, with 7 bases between them. CDR3 nucleotides: TGTGCCACCAGCAGAGATTTGGCGAATGAAAAACTGTTTTTT. It specifies CATSRDLANEKLFF.

This chain links TRBV19 with TRBJ1-1; unclear D gene. Germline CDR1 LNHDA, CDR2 SQIVND (reference sequence). This CDR3 spans 13 amino acids. V lost 4 bases and J 3 bases, leaving 9 bases between the germline ends. CDR3 protein: CASSTTQYTEAFF. The CDR3 coding sequence is TGTGCCAGTAGTACCACCCAATACACTGAAGCTTTCTTT. The full variable domain, in which reference TRBV19 and TRBJ1-1 provide the parts outside the CDR3, is DGGITQSPKYLFRKEGQNVTLSCEQNLNHDAMYWYRQDPGQGLRLIYYSQIVNDFQKGDIAEGYSVSREKKESFPLTVTSAQKNPTAFYLCASSTTQYTEAFFGQGTRLTVV.